What follows describes a single T cell receptor beta chain. The sample belongs to a study of OX40 agonist ivuxolimab in advanced cancers. Study information: The study treated patients with ivuxolimab, an agonistic anti-OX40 (CD134) antibody.

V lost 0 bases and J 0 bases, leaving 10 bases between the germline ends. This CDR3 has 16 amino acids. From germline, CDR1 is SGHAT and CDR2 FQNNGV. The method was immunoSEQ multiplex PCR; TCRdb's version includes in-frame clones alone and lacks a portion of them. The table shows around 50,000 clones, with roughly nine tenths occurring only once. The sequenced sample was CD4+ or CD8+ T cells sorted from blood, obtained in a trial of the OX40 agonist ivuxolimab. The V gene is TRBV11-2, the J gene TRBJ2-3; TRBD2 is a possible D gene (5 bases). This clonotype was obtained from an adult with an advanced solid tumor such as melanoma, head and neck, liver or kidney cancer. CDR3 residues: CASSLDSLASTDTQYF. The CDR3 nucleotides are TGTGCCAGCAGCTTAGATTCCCTAGCTAGCACAGATACGCAGTATTTT.